This T cell receptor beta chain was documented in a study of blood T cell repertoires in COVID-19. V dropped 3 bases and J dropped 0 bases, with 9 bases sitting between them. Germline V gene lookup returns CDR1 LNHDA and CDR2 SQIVND (reference sequence). This CDR3 has 15 residues. The data were produced by immunoSEQ multiplex PCR, yet TCRdb's version contains in-frame clones alone and is incomplete. The repertoire has fewer than 85,000 clones, around 79% of them found once; the top ten carry roughly 36%. This receptor was taken from a woman aged 70-85 years with acute or convalescent COVID-19. This chain connects TRBV19 to TRBJ1-3; D call uncertain. The sequenced sample was peripheral blood. DNA for the CDR3: TGTGCCAGTAGTATGCCAGGAAGCTCTGGAAACACCATATATTTT. Its translation: CASSMPGSSGNTIYF. The entire variable domain, with the rest obtained from reference TRBV19 and TRBJ1-3, is as follows: DGGITQSPKYLFRKEGQNVTLSCEQNLNHDAMYWYRQDPGQGLRLIYYSQIVNDFQKGDIAEGYSVSREKKESFPLTVTSAQKNPTAFYLCASSMPGSSGNTIYFGEGSWLTVV.